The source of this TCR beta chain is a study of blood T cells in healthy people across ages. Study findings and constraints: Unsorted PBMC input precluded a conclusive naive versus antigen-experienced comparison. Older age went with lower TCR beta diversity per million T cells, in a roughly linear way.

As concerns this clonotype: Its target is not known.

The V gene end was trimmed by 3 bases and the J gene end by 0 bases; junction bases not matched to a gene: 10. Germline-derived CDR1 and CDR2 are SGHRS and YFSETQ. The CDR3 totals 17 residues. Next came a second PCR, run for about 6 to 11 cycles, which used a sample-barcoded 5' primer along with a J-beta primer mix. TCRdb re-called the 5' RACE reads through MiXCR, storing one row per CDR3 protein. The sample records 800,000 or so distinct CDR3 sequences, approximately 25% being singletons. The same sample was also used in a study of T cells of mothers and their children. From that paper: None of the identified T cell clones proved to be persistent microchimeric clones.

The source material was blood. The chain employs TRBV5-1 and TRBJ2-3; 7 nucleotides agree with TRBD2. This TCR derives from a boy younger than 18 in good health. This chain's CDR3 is CASSWPVEAGSTDTQYF. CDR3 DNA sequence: TGCGCCAGCAGCTGGCCTGTGGAAGCGGGGAGCACAGATACGCAGTATTTT.